The 32 T cell receptor beta chains listed next were all sequenced from one sample in a study of T-cell reconstitution after alpha-beta-depleted transplantation in children. Construction of the TCRbeta library involved unique molecular identifiers. TCRdb processed the PCR reads anew with MiXCR; each CDR3 protein has one entry. The sample has around 370,000 distinct CDR3 sequences; approximately 10% are singletons. This material consisted of PBMCs from the stem cell graft donor, taken from the stem cell graft. The receptors here all came from a human donor who donated a stem cell graft to a child with acute lymphoblastic leukemia.

The chain is built from TRBV10-3 and TRBJ2-2; D unresolved. Trimming left V 8 bases short and J 2 bases short, with 9 bases between. This CDR3 has 13 amino acids. Germline assignment: CDR1 ENHRY and CDR2 SYGVKD. CDR3 DNA: TGTGCCATCGGTTCTACTAACACCGGGGAGCTGTTTTTT. This sequence encodes CAIGSTNTGELFF.

This clonotype is a singleton in its sample. A read error is possible here, since a much larger clone lies one base away. This chain uses TRBV28 with TRBJ2-5; 7 nucleotides align to TRBD2. Trimming took 6 bases from V and 5 from J; bases not matched to a gene: 9. The CDR3 length is 14 residues. Germline CDR1 MDHEN, CDR2 SYDVKM. Written as DNA, the CDR3 is TGTGCCAGCAGCCCTGCGGGAGTGAAGGAGACCCAGTACTTC. This translates into CASSPAGVKETQYF.

This clonotype was seen a few times. The gene calls are TRBV29-1 and TRBJ2-7, with D possibly TRBD2 on 5 matching bases. This CDR3 spans 14 amino acids. The ends were cut back, 2 bases at V and 1 base at J, with 12 bases in the middle. The germline CDR1 and CDR2 sequences are SQVTM and ANQGSEA. Here the CDR3 reads CSVETGRRSYEQYF. The CDR3 DNA is TGCAGCGTTGAAACGGGAAGGAGATCCTACGAGCAGTACTTC.

J is TRBJ2-1 and V is TRBV7-9, with no clear D. Trimming took off 3 bases at V and 10 bases at J, with 7 bases between the two ends. The CDR3 has 11 residues. The germline CDR1 and CDR2 sequences are SEHNR and FQNEAQ (reference sequence). For the CDR3, the DNA is TGTGCCAGCAGCTTGGCGCAGGAGCAGTTCTTC. Protein sequence: CASSLAQEQFF.

Regarding this clonotype: Sequence at one end of the junction differs from germline and may be a read error. This sequence joins TRBV13 and TRBJ2-5, with 7 bases fitting TRBD2. Germline V gene lookup returns CDR1 PRHDT and CDR2 FYEKMQ (reference sequence). The CDR3 consists of 17 residues. CDR3 loop: CASILGPAGAISETQYF. CDR3 nucleotides: TGTGCCAGCATCTTAGGCCCGGCGGGAGCCATTTCAGAGACCCAGTACTTC.

The chain uses TRBV6-1 and TRBJ2-3, with a tentative D call TRBD2 (6 bases). The germline V gene has CDR1 MNHNS and CDR2 SASEGT. Trimming stripped 6 bases from V and 2 bases from J, with 18 bases between. This CDR3 region has 16 residues. DNA of the CDR3: TGTGCCAGCAGGCCTCTTCGGGGGAGGTTCACAGATACGCAGTATTTT. It specifies CASRPLRGRFTDTQYF.

This clonotype was picked up a small number of times. This chain connects TRBV10-3 to TRBJ2-2; 13 bases line up with TRBD2. The trim removed 6 bases at V and 0 bases at J, leaving 1 base unmatched. The CDR3 is 16 amino acids. Germline values: CDR1 ENHRY, CDR2 SYGVKD. The CDR3 is CAIRGLAGANTGELFF. The CDR3 DNA reads TGTGCCATCAGAGGACTAGCGGGAGCGAACACCGGGGAGCTGTTTTTT.

This chain joins TRBV5-1 and TRBJ2-7, with 7 bases aligning to TRBD1. CDR3 length: 15 residues. CDR1 is SGHRS and CDR2 is YFSETQ in the germline V gene. Germline trimming cut 5 bases from V and 3 bases from J; bases unmatched to any gene: 11. CDR3 loop: CASRPNTGVLYEQYF. The CDR3 nucleotides read TGCGCCAGCAGACCCAATACAGGGGTGCTCTACGAGCAGTACTTC.

This clonotype was counted between two and nine times. This chain's CDR3 is CASSLILAGGPSTDTQYF. The CDR3 nucleotides read TGCGCCAGCAGCTTGATCCTAGCGGGAGGGCCTAGCACAGATACGCAGTATTTT. The gene calls are TRBV5-1 and TRBJ2-3, with 12 bases fitting TRBD2. The germline CDR1 and CDR2 sequences are SGHRS and YFSETQ. V lost 1 base, J lost 0 bases, and 6 bases stayed unmatched. The CDR3 loop spans 18 amino acids.

Remarks on this clonotype: The junction and the germline gene differ at one end; a read error may be behind it. The chain combines TRBV7-1 with TRBJ2-1; TRBD2 matches at 9 bases. TRBV7-1 is an ORF; its function is uncertain. This CDR3 has 16 amino acids. The CDR3 bases are TGTGCCAGCCGAAGAGATAGCGGGAGCTCCTACGATGAGCAGTTCTTC. Its translation: CASRRDSGSSYDEQFF.

This clonotype occurred a few times. This chain joins TRBV5-1 and TRBJ2-3; TRBD1 agrees at 8 bases. The CDR3 runs to 20 residues. After removal of 0 bases from V and 2 bases from J, the junction contained 17 bases not matched to a gene. Per germline, CDR1 SGHRS and CDR2 YFSETQ. The CDR3: CASSLASGGVPGPVTDTQYF. CDR3 nucleotides: TGCGCCAGCAGCTTGGCGTCAGGGGGCGTCCCCGGCCCGGTCACAGATACGCAGTATTTT.

This clonotype was counted ten times or more. This chain connects TRBV7-2 to TRBJ2-1; either TRBD1 or TRBD2 may supply D (6 bases each). The CDR3 consists of 15 residues. The germline V and J ends were trimmed by 5 bases and 5 bases, with 16 bases remaining between them. Looked up from germline, CDR1 is SGHTA and CDR2 is FQGNSA. CDR3 residues: CASSPGAGVNNEQFF. DNA for the CDR3: TGTGCCAGCAGCCCGGGGGCAGGAGTAAACAATGAGCAGTTCTTC.

This clonotype was seen only a few times. The genes are TRBV20-1 and TRBJ2-3, with 11 bases matching TRBD2. Germline lookup yields CDR1 DFQATT and CDR2 SNEGSKA (reference sequence). V was clipped by 3 bases and J by 4 bases; unmatched bases: 9. This CDR3 is built from 16 residues. The CDR3 coding sequence is TGCAGTGCTAGTAGCGGGAGGGCCGCGATTTCAGATACGCAGTATTTT. Amino acid sequence: CSASSGRAAISDTQYF.

This clonotype was seen a handful of times. The V call is TRBV5-1, the J call TRBJ2-1; tentative D call: TRBD2 (6 bases). V shed 1 base and J shed 4 bases, with 9 bases lying between them. Germline V CDR1 and CDR2: SGHRS, YFSETQ. CDR3 size: 14 residues. The DNA for the CDR3 is TGCGCCAGCAGCTTGAGGAGGGAGTACAATGAGCAGTTCTTC. It translates to CASSLRREYNEQFF.

This sequence joins TRBV11-2 and TRBJ1-5, with 7 bases fitting TRBD1. There are 15 residues in the CDR3. The germline gives CDR1 SGHAT, CDR2 FQNNGV. J was trimmed by 6 bases and V by 5 bases; bases with no gene match: 10. CDR3 nucleotides: TGTGCCAGCAGCCCCGGGACAGAGGAGGGTCAGCCCCAGCATTTT. Amino acid sequence: CASSPGTEEGQPQHF. Full variable domain (remainder filled in from reference TRBV11-2 and TRBJ1-5): EAGVAQSPRYKIIEKRQSVAFWCNPISGHATLYWYQQILGQGPKLLIQFQNNGVVDDSQLPKDRFSAERLKGVDSTLKIQPAKLEDSAVYLCASSPGTEEGQPQHFGDGTRLSIL.

This clonotype was detected a few times. The chain has TRBV5-1 and TRBJ2-7; D remains unclear. Trimming pared 0 bases from V and 6 bases from J, leaving 10 bases between. The CDR3 sequence is 13 residues long. The germline CDR1 and CDR2 sequences are SGHRS and YFSETQ. The CDR3 DNA reads TGCGCCAGCAGCTTGGGAAGGAATGGCGAGCAGTACTTC. Translating gives CASSLGRNGEQYF. Drawing the rest from reference TRBV5-1 and TRBJ2-7, the complete variable domain is KAGVTQTPRYLIKTRGQQVTLSCSPISGHRSVSWYQQTPGQGLQFLFEYFSETQRNKGNFPGRFSGRQFSNSRSEMNVSTLELGDSALYLCASSLGRNGEQYFGPGTRLTVT.

This rearrangement joins TRBV15 to TRBJ2-2; D ambiguous. With 1 base removed from V and 1 base from J, the gap between germline ends came to 16 bases. The germline CDR1 and CDR2 sequences are LNHNV and YYDKDF (reference sequence). This CDR3 region has 18 residues. The CDR3 DNA sequence: TGTGCCACCAGCAGAGGCTCCCAAGGAGCGAGGAACACCGGGGAGCTGTTTTTT. This encodes CATSRGSQGARNTGELFF.

V and J are TRBV29-1 and TRBJ2-1; 11 bases agree with TRBD1. Germline CDR1 and CDR2: SQVTM and ANQGSEA. J gave up 7 bases and V 0 bases, and 14 bases lay outside the gene matches. This CDR3 is built from 18 residues. DNA of the CDR3: TGCAGCGTTGAAGATCCTAAAACCGGGACAGGGGGTCTAAATGAGCAGTTCTTC. Protein product: CSVEDPKTGTGGLNEQFF.

This clonotype turned up a few times. This sequence joins TRBV7-9 and TRBJ2-1; D tentatively reads TRBD1 or TRBD2 (5 bases each). V gave up 5 bases and J gave up 15 bases, with 17 bases separating them. Germline loops: CDR1 SEHNR, CDR2 FQNEAQ (reference sequence). There are 12 residues in the CDR3. The CDR3 DNA reads TGTGCCAGCAGCGAGAGGGGCGAATCTCGGTTCTTC. It yields the protein CASSERGESRFF.

V and J are TRBV29-1 and TRBJ2-3; 14 nucleotides align to TRBD2. The V segment lost 4 bases and the J segment 6 bases; nucleotides outside the gene matches: 6. The germline CDR1 and CDR2 sequences are SQVTM and ANQGSEA. The CDR3 is 15 residues long. The CDR3: CSVAPTSGRGDTQYF. CDR3 DNA: TGCAGCGTTGCCCCGACTAGCGGGAGGGGGGATACGCAGTATTTT.

This clonotype was detected a few times. The chain couples TRBV11-2 to TRBJ1-2, with TRBD1 as a possible D gene (6 bases). V was pared by 5 bases and J by 8 bases, with 15 bases between. This CDR3 contains 13 residues. The germline V gene encodes CDR1 SGHAT and CDR2 FQNNGV. The chain's CDR3 is CASSQVGARGYTF. The CDR3 DNA sequence: TGTGCCAGCAGCCAGGTGGGGGCTCGGGGCTACACCTTC.

The chain combines TRBV28 with TRBJ2-7; the D gene is possibly TRBD2 (6 bases). The V gene lost 6 bases and the J gene lost 3 bases, with 15 bases spanning the gap. CDR1 is MDHEN and CDR2 is SYDVKM in the germline V gene. This CDR3 comprises 14 residues. The CDR3 region is CASRGGTNNYEQYF. The CDR3, as DNA: TGTGCCAGCAGGGGCGGGACCAACAACTACGAGCAGTACTTC.

This clonotype was recorded a few times. The chain carries TRBV30 and TRBJ1-4; 7 bases are shared with TRBD1. The CDR3 length is 15 residues. Trimming cost V 4 bases and J 3 bases; bases outside gene matches: 8. The germline V gene has CDR1 GTSNPN and CDR2 SVGIG (reference sequence). The CDR3 loop reads CAWNPTGFANEKLFF. The CDR3 nucleotides read TGTGCCTGGAATCCGACAGGGTTCGCTAATGAAAAACTGTTTTTT. The variable domain in full, completed from reference TRBV30 and TRBJ1-4, reads SQTIHQWPATLVQPVGSPLSLECTVEGTSNPNLYWYRQAAGRGLQLLFYSVGIGQISSEVPQNLSASRPQDRQFILSSKKLLLSDSGFYLCAWNPTGFANEKLFFGSGTQLSVL.

This clonotype has a count of ten or more. The chain couples TRBV7-9 to TRBJ2-1; tentatively, D is TRBD2 (6 bases). Trimming cost V 5 bases and J 7 bases, with 9 bases left between them. CDR3 length: 12 residues. Per the germline V gene, CDR1 is SEHNR and CDR2 is FQNEAQ (reference sequence). The CDR3 bases are TGTGCCAGCAGCCCCGGGGGAAATGAGCAGTTCTTC. Amino acids: CASSPGGNEQFF. The entire variable domain, with the rest obtained from reference TRBV7-9 and TRBJ2-1, is as follows: DTGVSQNPRHKITKRGQNVTFRCDPISEHNRLYWYRQTLGQGPEFLTYFQNEAQLEKSRLLSDRFSAERPKGSFSTLEIQRTEQGDSAMYLCASSPGGNEQFFGPGTRLTVL.

V gene TRBV27 combines with J gene TRBJ1-5; perhaps TRBD1 as D (5 bases). Germline values: CDR1 MNHEY, CDR2 SMNVEV (reference sequence). CDR3 size: 15 residues. Trimming left V 5 bases short and J 8 bases short, with 19 bases between. The CDR3 DNA follows: TGTGCCAGCAGTCCATTTGGGGACCGGCGGGAGCCCCAGCATTTT. Its translation is CASSPFGDRREPQHF.

This clonotype was counted a few times. The chain has TRBV18 and TRBJ2-3; D gene unclear. The CDR3 runs 21 residues. The ends were cut back, 0 bases at V and 2 bases at J, with 27 bases in the middle. The germline gives CDR1 KGHSH, CDR2 LQKENI. The CDR3 region is CASSPPTESIVGYSHTDTQYF. The CDR3 DNA reads as TGTGCCAGCTCACCACCGACTGAAAGTATAGTGGGGTACTCCCACACAGATACGCAGTATTTT.

This clonotype was recorded a few times. J is TRBJ1-5 and V is TRBV2; 7 bases line up with TRBD1. The CDR3 runs to 13 residues. Unmatched junction bases numbered 2, after V lost 4 bases and J lost 5 bases. The germline V gene has CDR1 SNHLY and CDR2 FYNNEI. The CDR3 DNA follows: TGTGCCAGCAGTGTAACAGGGGATCAGCCCCAGCATTTT. Protein product: CASSVTGDQPQHF.

A few counts support this clonotype. This chain joins TRBV15 and TRBJ2-3, with D perhaps matching TRBD1 (5 bases). Germline assignment: CDR1 LNHNV and CDR2 YYDKDF (reference sequence). V gave up 5 bases and J gave up 5 bases, with 11 bases separating them. The CDR3 spans 13 residues. CDR3 protein: CATSGQGLDTQYF. The CDR3 nucleotides are TGTGCCACCAGCGGCCAGGGTTTAGATACGCAGTATTTT.

The chain joins TRBV5-1 to TRBJ2-1, with 7 nucleotides matching TRBD1. This CDR3 has 13 residues. V lost 1 base and J lost 8; bases outside the gene matches: 3. Germline loops: CDR1 SGHRS, CDR2 YFSETQ. CDR3 sequence: CASSLNRGDEQFF. The CDR3 bases are TGCGCCAGCAGCTTGAACAGGGGCGATGAGCAGTTCTTC.

The V gene is TRBV6-6, the J gene TRBJ2-7; TRBD2 agrees at 7 bases. Germline V gene data show CDR1 as MNHNY and CDR2 as SVGAGI (reference sequence). V dropped 5 bases and J dropped 0; count of bases not matched to a gene: 7. This CDR3 is 15 amino acids long. DNA for the CDR3: TGTGCCAGCAGTGACACTAGCGATAGCTCCTACGAGCAGTACTTC. As protein: CASSDTSDSSYEQYF.

This clonotype was seen a few times. The chain carries TRBV9 and TRBJ2-1, with D perhaps matching TRBD2 (5 bases). Germline V gives CDR1 SGDLS, CDR2 YYNGEE. V was clipped by 2 bases and J by 5 bases, with 17 bases between them. The CDR3 runs to 16 residues. CDR3: CASSVTGTSVHNEQFF. The CDR3 DNA follows: TGTGCCAGCAGCGTTACTGGCACTAGTGTCCACAATGAGCAGTTCTTC.

This clonotype was picked up many times. The genes are TRBV10-3 and TRBJ2-5, with 9 nucleotides matching TRBD2. Germline V gene data show CDR1 as ENHRY and CDR2 as SYGVKD. V lost 5 bases, J lost 3 bases, and 7 bases stayed unmatched. This CDR3 region has 15 residues. For the CDR3, the DNA is TGTGCCATCAGTCCAGCGGGAGGAGTTAAAGAGACCCAGTACTTC. This sequence encodes CAISPAGGVKETQYF.